The 26 T cell receptor beta chains below were found in one sample sequenced in a study of T cells after yellow fever vaccination (dated 2019 in TCRdb). In light of the paper, this sample's treatment or condition label describes: live attenuated yellow fever vaccine strain. Library method: 5' RACE. Sequencing used an Illumina HiSeq 2500. In TCRdb, the public reads were trimmed at Q25 with fastp and aligned with MiXCR, with productive beta chains retained. Every distinct CDR3 protein forms one entry, paired with its most common genes and DNA. Present in this sample are around 350,000 distinct CDR3 sequences, around 10% of which were seen just once. Jointly, the top ten make up 15% to 20% of the sample. This sample comprised PBMCs, obtained on the day of the first yellow fever vaccination. The source of these receptors is a young man who received the YFV17D yellow fever vaccine.

In this sample, this clonotype turned up a few times. V and J are TRBV20-1 and TRBJ2-5; 7 nucleotides agree with TRBD1. There are 13 residues in the CDR3. Germline-derived CDR1 and CDR2 are DFQATT and SNEGSKA (reference sequence). J gave up 5 bases and V 6 bases, and 9 bases lay outside the gene matches. This chain's CDR3 is CSAWDRGDETQYF. The CDR3 DNA follows: TGCAGTGCCTGGGACAGAGGAGATGAGACCCAGTACTTC.

The chain couples TRBV6-5 to TRBJ1-4; D is unclear. This CDR3 comprises 14 residues. In germline, CDR1 is MNHEY, CDR2 SVGAGI. V was clipped by 0 bases and J by 7 bases, with 9 bases between them. CDR3 amino acids: CASSYSGGGEKLFF. In nucleotides, the CDR3 is TGTGCCAGCAGTTACTCCGGTGGTGGTGAAAAACTGTTTTTT.

This clonotype occurred many times. This chain joins TRBV20-1 and TRBJ1-2; D not certain. Germline V gene sequence: CDR1 DFQATT, CDR2 SNEGSKA (reference sequence). The V end was cut by 0 bases, the J end by 2 bases, with 16 bases between. The CDR3 is made up of 16 amino acids. CDR3 protein: CSARDLWTNLNYGYTF. CDR3 nucleotide sequence: TGCAGTGCTAGAGATTTGTGGACGAACCTAAACTATGGCTACACCTTC.

The chain joins TRBV20-1 to TRBJ2-7; a possible D gene is TRBD2 (7 bases). V lost 6 bases to trimming and J lost 6 bases, with 30 bases between them. From germline, CDR1 is DFQATT and CDR2 SNEGSKA (reference sequence). The CDR3 loop spans 17 amino acids. The CDR3 nucleotides read TGCAGTGCCAGTAGCTCCTCGATGGGGGGGGCGGACCCCGAGCAGTACTTC. Its protein product is CSASSSSMGGADPEQYF.

This clonotype showed up just a few times. The CDR3 protein is CASSRGGETGELFF. The CDR3 nucleotides are TGTGCCAGTTCCCGGGGAGGGGAGACCGGGGAGCTGTTTTTT. The rearrangement joins TRBV14 to TRBJ2-2, with 7 bases matching TRBD2. The CDR3 contains 14 residues. The V gene end was trimmed by 9 bases and the J gene end by 5 bases; junction bases not matched to a gene: 9. From germline, CDR1 is SGHDN and CDR2 FVKESK.

The chain combines TRBV7-2 with TRBJ1-3, with D maybe TRBD1 (5 bases). CDR1 is SGHTA and CDR2 is FQGNSA in the germline V gene. Trimming removed 1 base at V and 2 bases at J, with 9 bases between. This CDR3 comprises 15 residues. Here the CDR3 DNA reads TGTGCCAGCAGCTTAGTCAGGGTGACTGGAAACACCATATATTTT. Amino acids: CASSLVRVTGNTIYF.

In its sample, this clonotype was seen many times. The V call is TRBV20-1, the J call TRBJ2-7, with 11 bases fitting TRBD2. CDR1 is DFQATT and CDR2 is SNEGSKA in the germline V gene (reference sequence). The CDR3 sequence is 16 residues long. V was clipped by 3 bases and J by 2 bases; unmatched bases: 9. CDR3 amino acids: CSASESNSGGAYEQYV. CDR3 coding DNA: TGCAGTGCTAGCGAGTCTAATAGCGGGGGGGCCTACGAGCAGTACGTC.

This clonotype was seen a handful of times. This sequence joins TRBV19 and TRBJ2-5; 8 bases map to TRBD2. From germline, CDR1 is LNHDA and CDR2 SQIVND (reference sequence). J gave up 0 bases and V 10 bases, and 10 bases lay outside the gene matches. The CDR3 consists of 15 residues. The CDR3 nucleotides read TGTGCCACCTCTGGGGCGACTAGCGACCAAGAGACCCAGTACTTC. Residues: CATSGATSDQETQYF.

The chain recombines TRBV6-2 or TRBV6-3 with TRBJ2-6, with 8 bases fitting TRBD1. The V gene end was trimmed by 4 bases and the J gene end by 2 bases; junction bases not matched to a gene: 10. The CDR3 has 18 residues. Germline lookup yields CDR1 MNHEY and CDR2 SVGEGT. CDR3 region: CASSSWGQVVPGANVLTF. The CDR3 nucleotides are TGTGCCAGCAGTTCCTGGGGACAGGTGGTGCCTGGGGCCAACGTCCTGACTTTC.

This clonotype turned up a few times. This chain uses TRBV20-1 with TRBJ2-3; TRBD1 matches 10 bases. With 5 bases clipped from V and 0 bases from J, the junction kept 2 bases outside the gene matches. CDR1 DFQATT and CDR2 SNEGSKA come from the germline V gene (reference sequence). This CDR3 contains 14 residues. The CDR3 protein is CSAGQGVSTDTQYF. The CDR3 bases are TGCAGTGCTGGACAGGGGGTCAGCACAGATACGCAGTATTTT.

This clonotype was found a few times. The chain recombines TRBV12-3 or TRBV12-4 with TRBJ2-5; TRBD2 matches at 11 bases. After removal of 5 bases from V and 4 bases from J, the junction contained 6 bases not matched to a gene. There are 15 residues in the CDR3. CDR3 protein: CASSRFSGGAETQYF. CDR3 sequence (DNA): TGTGCCAGCAGTCGATTTAGCGGGGGGGCAGAGACCCAGTACTTC.

This clonotype was observed a few times. The chain joins TRBV2 to TRBJ1-2; 8 nucleotides agree with TRBD1. There are 14 residues in the CDR3. Unmatched junction bases numbered 8, after V lost 8 bases and J lost 3 bases. Germline CDR1 and CDR2: SNHLY and FYNNEI. This CDR3 is CASPLRQGHYGYTF. As DNA, the CDR3 is TGTGCCAGCCCCCTGCGACAGGGGCACTATGGCTACACCTTC. Full variable domain (missing parts from reference TRBV2 and TRBJ1-2): EPEVTQTPSHQVTQMGQEVILRCVPISNHLYFYWYRQILGQKVEFLVSFYNNEISEKSEIFDDQFSVERPDGSNFTLKIRSTKLEDSAMYFCASPLRQGHYGYTFGSGTRLTVV.

This clonotype has only one observation. The chain combines TRBV20-1 with TRBJ2-7; TRBD2 matches 7 bases. Germline V gene data show CDR1 as DFQATT and CDR2 as SNEGSKA (reference sequence). J lost 0 bases, V lost 5 bases, and 4 bases had no gene match. The CDR3 sequence is 13 residues long. This CDR3 is CSARDYDSYEQYF. Here the CDR3 DNA reads TGCAGTGCTCGGGACTACGACTCCTACGAGCAGTACTTC.

The genes are TRBV4-1 and TRBJ2-7; D might be TRBD1 or TRBD2, each matching 5 bases. V lost 6 bases to trimming and J lost 0 bases, with 15 bases between them. The germline V gene encodes CDR1 MGHRA and CDR2 YSYEKL. The CDR3 runs 15 residues. The CDR3 bases are TGCGCCAGCAGACTGGGACCCGGTGGCTCCTACGAGCAGTACTTC. Translation gives CASRLGPGGSYEQYF.

In this sample, this clonotype turned up a few times. This chain connects TRBV9 to TRBJ1-6; 9 bases match TRBD1. The V gene end was trimmed by 0 bases and the J gene end by 9 bases; junction bases not matched to a gene: 4. This CDR3 contains 15 residues. Germline values: CDR1 SGDLS, CDR2 YYNGEE. Written as DNA, the CDR3 is TGTGCCAGCAGCGTAGAGGGACAGGGCTCTTCACCCCTCCACTTT. The encoded protein is CASSVEGQGSSPLHF.

The V gene is TRBV12-3 or TRBV12-4, the J gene TRBJ1-2, with 9 bases aligning to TRBD1. This CDR3 has 13 amino acids. J lost 8 bases, V lost 3 bases, and 4 bases had no gene match. CDR3 loop: CASSLDRGIGYTF. Written as DNA, the CDR3 is TGTGCCAGCAGTTTGGACAGGGGAATCGGCTACACCTTC.

This clonotype was recorded a few times. The chain carries TRBV7-9 and TRBJ2-7, with D perhaps TRBD1 or TRBD2 (5 bases each). Between the trimmed V and J ends, which lost 4 bases and 3 bases, there was a span of 10 bases. Germline CDR1 SEHNR, CDR2 FQNEAQ (reference sequence). The CDR3 runs 13 residues. The CDR3 loop is CASSSWDGYEQYF. Here the CDR3 DNA reads TGTGCCAGCAGCTCCTGGGACGGCTACGAGCAGTACTTC.

This clonotype was counted between two and nine times. The chain is built from TRBV7-9 and TRBJ1-1, with 9 bases fitting TRBD1. Germline V gene sequence: CDR1 SEHNR, CDR2 FQNEAQ (reference sequence). The ends lost 6 bases at V and 4 bases at J; junction bases unmatched: 3. This CDR3 contains 13 residues. CDR3 nucleotides: TGTGCCAGCAGAAAGGACAGGGGCACTGAAGCTTTCTTT. This encodes CASRKDRGTEAFF.

This clonotype was counted between two and nine times. The chain combines TRBV10-1 with TRBJ2-2, with D possibly TRBD1 on 6 matching bases. Germline CDR1 is WNHNN and CDR2 is SYGVQD (reference sequence). The CDR3 is 14 residues long. With 8 bases removed from V and 1 base from J, the gap between germline ends came to 11 bases. The CDR3 loop reads CASAPGQNTGELFF. CDR3 coding DNA: TGCGCCAGCGCCCCGGGACAGAACACCGGGGAGCTGTTTTTT.

The chain is built from TRBV7-9 and TRBJ1-1; D not resolved. Germline-derived CDR1 and CDR2 are SEHNR and FQNEAQ (reference sequence). V dropped 5 bases and J dropped 8 bases, with 6 bases sitting between them. The CDR3 runs to 10 residues. As DNA, the CDR3 is TGTGCCAGCAGCCCGGGGGAAGCTTTCTTT. Translating it yields CASSPGEAFF. The entire variable domain, with the rest obtained from reference TRBV7-9 and TRBJ1-1, is as follows: DTGVSQNPRHKITKRGQNVTFRCDPISEHNRLYWYRQTLGQGPEFLTYFQNEAQLEKSRLLSDRFSAERPKGSFSTLEIQRTEQGDSAMYLCASSPGEAFFGQGTRLTVV.

The rearrangement joins TRBV6-1 to TRBJ1-1, with a tentative D call TRBD1 (5 bases). The ends were cut back, 7 bases at V and 6 bases at J, with 18 bases in the middle. The CDR3 has 14 amino acids. Germline CDR1 is MNHNS and CDR2 is SASEGT. The CDR3 sequence is CASTLDVRDAEAFF. DNA for the CDR3: TGTGCCAGCACCCTGGACGTCCGGGACGCTGAAGCTTTCTTT.

This clonotype turned up a few times. The chain employs TRBV20-1 and TRBJ2-5; 8 positions agree with TRBD1. The junction had 7 bases not matched to a gene; V was cut back by 5 bases and J by 2 bases. CDR3 length: 14 amino acids. Germline V gene lookup returns CDR1 DFQATT and CDR2 SNEGSKA (reference sequence). The CDR3 DNA is TGCAGTGCTCGGGACAGGTTAGGACAAGAGACCCAGTACTTC. It specifies CSARDRLGQETQYF.

V usage is TRBV3-1 and J usage is TRBJ2-1; D not resolved. CDR1 and CDR2 (germline): LGHDT, YNNKEL (reference sequence). Trimming removed 8 bases at V and 9 bases at J, with 14 bases between. The CDR3 sequence is 12 residues long. The CDR3 loop is CASGRSVSEQFF. CDR3 in DNA: TGTGCCAGCGGACGATCGGTCAGTGAGCAGTTCTTC.

This clonotype showed up just a few times. The chain couples TRBV20-1 to TRBJ1-1; D is possibly TRBD1 (5 bases). This CDR3 comprises 14 residues. V was shortened by 3 bases and J by 0 bases, with 11 bases between the two germline ends. Germline V lookup: CDR1 DFQATT, CDR2 SNEGSKA (reference sequence). CDR3 nucleotides: TGCAGTGCTAGCGCGGGGCAGGTGAACACTGAAGCTTTCTTT. Protein: CSASAGQVNTEAFF.

The sample holds a few counts of this clonotype. The rearrangement joins TRBV18 to TRBJ2-6, with D possibly being TRBD2 (6 bases). V lost 3 bases, J lost 0 bases, and 18 bases lay in between. Germline assignment: CDR1 KGHSH and CDR2 LQKENI. This CDR3 region has 19 residues. Here the CDR3 reads CASSPPGGAGGSGANVLTF. CDR3 in DNA: TGTGCCAGCTCACCGCCGGGCGGGGCTGGTGGCTCTGGGGCCAACGTCCTGACTTTC.

This clonotype turned up a few times. The chain carries TRBV5-1 and TRBJ2-1; a weak D match, TRBD1 (6 bases). Per germline, CDR1 SGHRS and CDR2 YFSETQ. This CDR3 region has 15 residues. The ends were cut back, 0 bases at V and 7 bases at J, with 14 bases in the middle. The CDR3 coding sequence is TGCGCCAGCAGCTTGGCCGCAGGGGTAAGGAATGAGCAGTTCTTC. Amino acids: CASSLAAGVRNEQFF.